This T cell receptor beta chain was documented in a study of blood T cell repertoires in COVID-19. Study-level information: PBMCs, B-cell-depleted T cells, or T cells were the source of the cDNA or gDNA that made up the material.

The CDR3 is 14 residues long. V was clipped by 2 bases and J by 7 bases, with 12 bases between them. Per the germline V gene, CDR1 is MNHEY and CDR2 is SVGEGT. The authors' processing: Estimation of nucleated cell counts relied on the amplification of reference gene primers. TCRdb's table, derived via immunoSEQ multiplex PCR, lists solely in-frame clones and lacks some. That table furnishes V, J and clone size, whereas the DNA furnished D and trimming. The table includes 230,000 or so clones, approximately 86% detected once. Those enrolled, adults aged roughly 18 to 90 years, came from about two dozen US areas. Participant-given clinical history determined each cohort assignment.

The origin of this receptor is a woman aged 50 to 60 with acute COVID-19. The sample was PBMCs or T cells enriched from blood (not recorded which). The chain combines TRBV6-2 or TRBV6-3 with TRBJ2-1; the D gene is possibly TRBD2 (5 bases). CDR3 sequence reads: CASSYVERRNEQFF. The CDR3 region has the DNA TGTGCCAGCAGTTACGTGGAAAGGAGGAATGAGCAGTTCTTC.